This T cell receptor (beta chain) was retrieved from a study of cytomegalovirus exposure and HLA in healthy donors. Overall study context: Most donors, 70% to 85% of around 400 genotyped, fell in the Caucasian-associated ancestry cluster. General study results and limits: Listed as cytomegalovirus-associated were 150 to 200 TCR beta chains.

Note on this clone: Its matching antigen is unknown.

Donors were nominally healthy when sampled, though unrecorded immune exposures were likely. With V trimmed by 3 bases and J by 8 bases, 3 bases remained unmatched. The V gene's germline CDR1 is GTSNPN and CDR2 SVGIG (reference sequence). The CDR3 is 12 amino acids. The PCR was carried out with 60 Vbeta primers and 13 Jbeta primers. Assay: immunoSEQ multiplex PCR; the TCRdb copy retains only in-frame clones and omits some. The sample has 140,000 to 150,000 clones; 75% are singletons. The sequenced sample was PBMCs. The chain recombines TRBV30 with TRBJ1-4, with TRBD1 matching 7 bases. The sequence derives from a man aged 25 to 45 in good health and CMV-seronegative. This chain's CDR3 is CAWRTGSEKLFF. In DNA, the CDR3 is TGTGCCTGGAGGACAGGGAGCGAAAAACTGTTTTTT.